Shown below are 10 T cell receptor beta chains from a single sample sequenced in a study of identical twins. TCRdb passed the 5' RACE reads through MiXCR, listing each CDR3 protein once. The profile shows approximately 230,000 distinct CDR3 sequences, 5% to 7% of them singletons. These data are also associated with another study on T cells expressing NK-cell markers.

Sample: CD8+ T cells sorted from blood. These receptors were collected from a young woman in good health.

This clonotype was seen a handful of times. This chain connects TRBV30 to TRBJ2-7, with 12 positions matching TRBD2. The ends lost 5 bases at V and 5 bases at J; junction bases unmatched: 7. Germline V lookup: CDR1 GTSNPN, CDR2 SVGIG (reference sequence). This CDR3 contains 14 residues. This chain's CDR3 is CAWSSGRAKDEQYF. The CDR3 DNA reads TGTGCCTGGTCTAGCGGGAGGGCTAAGGACGAGCAGTACTTC.

This clonotype appeared many times. V is TRBV12-3 or TRBV12-4 and J is TRBJ2-2; D gene uncertain. The CDR3 spans 14 residues. The germline V and J ends were trimmed by 5 bases and 4 bases, with 11 bases remaining between them. The CDR3 coding sequence is TGTGCCAGCAGTCTAGACTTGAGCACCGGGGAGCTGTTTTTT. It is translated as CASSLDLSTGELFF.

The table lists this clonotype with many counts. V gene TRBV29-1 combines with J gene TRBJ2-1; D perhaps matches TRBD2 (6 bases). CDR3 length: 14 residues. Germline CDR1 and CDR2: SQVTM and ANQGSEA. The V gene lost 8 bases and the J gene lost 6 bases, with 20 bases spanning the gap. The CDR3 reads CSSQGGTVINEQFF. The DNA for the CDR3 is TGCAGCTCCCAGGGCGGGACCGTGATCAATGAGCAGTTCTTC.

The sample holds many counts of this clonotype. The genes are TRBV9 and TRBJ2-1; tentatively, D is TRBD2 (5 bases). The length of the CDR3 is 15 residues. Germline V gives CDR1 SGDLS, CDR2 YYNGEE. Trimming took off 3 bases at V and 6 bases at J, with 16 bases between the two ends. This CDR3 reads CASSADGVGVNEQFF. CDR3 nucleotide sequence: TGTGCCAGCAGCGCCGATGGGGTCGGGGTCAATGAGCAGTTCTTC.

This clonotype is medium-sized. The J gene is TRBJ1-4, the V gene TRBV5-6; D not resolved. The CDR3 is made up of 13 amino acids. CDR1 is SGHDT and CDR2 is YYEEEE in the germline V gene. V was pared by 0 bases and J by 7 bases, with 7 bases between. CDR3 residues: CASSLVASEKLFF. CDR3 coding DNA: TGTGCCAGCAGCTTGGTCGCGTCTGAAAAACTGTTTTTT.

In its sample, this clonotype was seen a few times. The gene calls are TRBV9 and TRBJ2-6, with D perhaps matching TRBD1 (6 bases). Germline V gene data show CDR1 as SGDLS and CDR2 as YYNGEE. Trimming took off 4 bases at V and 7 bases at J, with 24 bases between the two ends. This CDR3 is built from 18 residues. CDR3 nucleotides: TGTGCCAGCAGCTCTTCCAAGGACAGAGTATATGGCGCCAACGTCCTGACTTTC. The encoded protein is CASSSSKDRVYGANVLTF.

This clonotype was observed a few times. The chain combines TRBV4-1 with TRBJ2-1; D not certain. Germline-derived CDR1 and CDR2 are MGHRA and YSYEKL. Trimming took off 1 base at V and 9 bases at J, with 13 bases between the two ends. This CDR3 is 14 amino acids long. The CDR3: CASSQGLGWGEQFF. The CDR3 nucleotides are TGCGCCAGCAGCCAAGGATTAGGGTGGGGTGAGCAGTTCTTC.

The sample holds a few counts of this clonotype. The V and J genes are TRBV11-2 and TRBJ2-2; D call uncertain. Trimming took 5 bases from V and 4 from J, leaving 11 bases between them. The CDR3 loop spans 14 amino acids. The germline gives CDR1 SGHAT, CDR2 FQNNGV. The CDR3 DNA is TGTGCCAGCAGCCCAAATACGGGCACCGGGGAGCTGTTTTTT. Protein sequence: CASSPNTGTGELFF.

This clonotype occurred a few times. The chain recombines TRBV5-1 with TRBJ1-1, with D possibly matching TRBD1 (6 bases). CDR1 and CDR2 (germline): SGHRS, YFSETQ. The CDR3 runs to 16 residues. Between the trimmed V and J ends, which lost 5 bases and 7 bases, there was a span of 24 bases. The CDR3 protein is CASRLGGDTIAGEAFF. The CDR3 DNA is TGCGCCAGCAGGCTTGGGGGGGACACTATCGCGGGTGAAGCTTTCTTT.

The chain uses TRBV12-3 or TRBV12-4 and TRBJ2-5; D ambiguous. This CDR3 has 12 residues. V was trimmed by 6 bases and J by 5 bases, leaving 10 bases between them. The CDR3 nucleotides are TGTGCCAGCAGCCATTCCCGGGAGACCCAGTACTTC. Protein sequence: CASSHSRETQYF.